This note documents a single TCR beta chain sequence. No cognate antigen has been identified for it. A read error may account for a junction end that differs from germline. This entry comes from a study of tumor-infiltrating lymphocytes in primary liver carcinoma (dated by TCRdb to the late 2010s). Context from the whole study: Between late 2015 and early 2016, a handful of patients in China with histopathologically diagnosed primary liver carcinoma had surgical resection. The five patients, three men and two women aged 30 to 69 years, had hepatocellular carcinoma (four) or combined HCC and intrahepatic cholangiocarcinoma (one). The tumors of the five patients were staged as T1-T3 N0M0, with maximum diameters ranging from 4.2 to 10 cm. Each sample produced about 3.5 to 8 million productive TCRbeta reads, and read depth showed no significant difference between tissue types. The study combined TCRbeta repertoire sequencing, expression microarrays and whole-exome sequencing across five regions of each liver tumor, with adjacent normal tissue and blood. A total of some 35 specimens from 5 patients underwent TCRbeta repertoire sequencing, comprising some 25 tumor regions, 5 adjacent noncancerous liver tissues and 5 peripheral blood samples. Technical replicate repertoires showed high reproducibility, with mean shared-clone rates approximately 0.89 and correlation coefficients above 0.95. General study outcomes and caveats: Only the TCR beta chain was sequenced, so true repertoire diversity is likely underestimated because unpaired alpha chains were not captured. Repertoire overlap was higher between tumor regions (mean about 36%) than tumor-adjacent (approximately 17%) or tumor-blood (approximately 14%) pairs, consistent with antigen-driven expansion. Only five patients were included in the study, and the authors note that the findings should be validated in a larger study. Bulk unsorted samples precluded comparing CD4+ and CD8+ T cell repertoires. The top 250 clones made up a significantly larger repertoire fraction in tumors than in blood (p = 0.039).

TCRbeta-specific cDNA was reverse-transcribed from 500 to 550 ng total RNA using a constant-region primer and ProtoScript II reverse transcriptase. Three nested multiplex PCR rounds, following a slightly modified ARM-PCR procedure, were used to build the TCRbeta libraries. The first two PCR rounds used multiplex TRBV1-TRBV30 forward primers with a Cbeta reverse primer, each for 10 cycles. Sample barcodes and Illumina adapters were added in a final 25-cycle PCR with Deep VentR polymerase. Before sequencing, amplicons of 200-500 bp were gel-purified using a QIAquick gel extraction kit. TCRbeta amplicons were sequenced on an Illumina HiSeq 2500 with 250-bp paired-end reads. The authors' analysis ran thus. Quality trimming of reads was performed with Trimmomatic v0.33, and paired reads were merged with FLASH v1.2.11 so that full CDR3 sequences could be recovered. MiGEC v1.2.1b assigned V, D and J germline segments to the rearranged TCRbeta sequences. Clonotype statistics and Shannon-Wiener diversity indices were calculated with VDJtools v1.0.0. Except for diversity analysis, only each sample's 250 most abundant clonotypes were used in subsequent analyses to reduce sampling bias. TCRdb trimmed the raw reads at Q25, called clones with MiXCR and kept productive beta chains. Here each entry gathers all rows of one CDR3 protein and keeps the most common genes and DNA. The V and J calls were not made by the authors but by TCRdb's processing. This sample lists about 320,000 distinct CDR3 sequences; 65% were detected once. About 9.4% of the sample rests with the top ten.

The CDR3 contains 13 residues, cysteine and phenylalanine counted. The only DNA kept is the CDR3, 39 bases in frame from the first base. Blood RNA was extracted from unsorted whole blood with TRIzol reagent; germline DNA came from the DNeasy Blood & Tissue kit. Patients had chronic HBV infection and were treatment-naive at sampling. About 3.7 milliliters of peripheral blood were collected into K2EDTA tubes before surgery. Sequenced input: peripheral blood. This clonotype originated in a man aged 35 to 55 with primary liver carcinoma and hepatitis B virus infection. The rearrangement joined TRBV12-3 or TRBV12-4 to TRBJ2-7; the D gene cannot be resolved reliably. Here the CDR3 is given as CASMSLDTYVQYF. The DNA sequence is given as TGTGCCAGCATGAGTCTGGATACCTACGTGCAGTACTTC.